These 3 T cell receptor beta chains were all obtained from the same sample, sequenced in a study of cytomegalovirus exposure and HLA in healthy donors. The PCR contained 60 Vbeta and 13 Jbeta primers. Repertoires were generated with immunoSEQ multiplex PCR, while TCRdb's copy carries only in-frame clones and drops some. This table has under 200,000 clones, roughly 78% appearing once. The sample was PBMCs. The receptor set was obtained from a woman aged 25 to 39 in good health and CMV-seropositive.

The chain couples TRBV29-1 to TRBJ2-7, with TRBD1 identical over 8 bases. The CDR3 runs to 11 residues. CDR1 is SQVTM, CDR2 ANQGSEA, per germline. J lost 6 bases, V lost 4 bases, and 2 bases had no gene match. This CDR3 is CSVADRVEQYF. The CDR3 DNA is TGCAGCGTTGCGGACAGGGTCGAGCAGTACTTC.

This clone was detected only once. The rearrangement joins TRBV7-8 to TRBJ1-4, with D maybe TRBD1 (5 bases). Germline V CDR1 and CDR2: SGHVS, FQNEAQ. The V gene lost 6 bases and the J gene lost 2 bases, with 13 bases spanning the gap. The CDR3 runs to 15 residues. The CDR3 reads CASRGRVGTNEKLFF. The CDR3 coding sequence is TGTGCCAGCAGAGGCAGGGTGGGGACTAATGAAAAACTGTTTTTT.

This chain uses TRBV25-1 with TRBJ2-3, with a weak D call TRBD2 (5 bases). V shed 4 bases and J shed 1 base, with 15 bases lying between them. CDR1 is MGHDK, CDR2 SYGVNS, per germline. CDR3 length: 16 residues. The CDR3 here is CASSAYAGARTDTQYF. DNA for the CDR3: TGTGCCAGCAGTGCTTACGCGGGCGCTCGCACAGATACGCAGTATTTT. Looking up the rest from reference TRBV25-1 and TRBJ2-3 gives the full variable domain: EADIYQTPRYLVIGTGKKITLECSQTMGHDKMYWYQQDPGMELHLIHYSYGVNSTEKGDLSSESTVSRIRTEHFPLTLESARPSHTSQYLCASSAYAGARTDTQYFGPGTRLTVL.